This T cell receptor beta chain comes out of a study of T cells after yellow fever vaccination. From germline, CDR1 is SGHKS and CDR2 YYEKEE (reference sequence). The germline V and J ends were trimmed by 4 bases and 4 bases, with 20 bases remaining between them. This CDR3 has 16 amino acids. MiXCR, applied by TCRdb to the 5' RACE reads, yields one record per CDR3 protein. The table records more than 200,000 distinct CDR3 sequences, 3.6% of them present only once. This clonotype was counted only a few times. The rearrangement links TRBV5-5 to TRBJ2-5; D is possibly TRBD2 (6 bases). This specimen consisted of PBMCs, obtained 15 days after the yellow fever booster vaccination. The TCR comes from a man between 18 and 35 years old who received the YFV17D yellow fever vaccine. CDR3 region: CASSRLVRLRGETQYF. The CDR3, as DNA: TGTGCCAGCAGCCGACTAGTCAGGCTTAGGGGAGAGACCCAGTACTTC.